The 20 T cell receptor beta chains below all came from one sample that was sequenced in a study of shared clonotypes between healthy human individuals. Libraries were prepared by immunoSEQ multiplex PCR; TCRdb keeps only in-frame clonotypes and omits some of them. The sample yields about 470,000 clones, around 79% seen once. Sequencing input: PBMCs. These receptors all stem from a woman aged 40 to 55 in good health. Some clones in this sample may be carry-over from other donors' samples.

This clone appeared a few times. The chain couples TRBV27 to TRBJ1-2; D ambiguous. This CDR3 region has 15 residues. CDR1 is MNHEY and CDR2 is SMNVEV in the germline V gene (reference sequence). Trimming shortened V by 3 bases and J by 7 bases, and 18 bases separated the two germline ends. The CDR3 sequence is CASSFNTASRSGYTF. DNA for the CDR3: TGTGCCAGCAGTTTTAATACGGCGTCCAGGAGTGGCTACACCTTC.

The rearrangement uses TRBV5-5 and TRBJ1-4, with 7 bases lining up with TRBD1. The CDR3 sequence is 15 residues long. From germline, CDR1 is SGHKS and CDR2 YYEKEE (reference sequence). With 4 bases clipped from V and 2 bases from J, the junction kept 5 bases outside the gene matches. CDR3 loop: CASSPTGATNEKLFF. CDR3 coding DNA: TGTGCCAGCAGCCCTACAGGGGCCACTAATGAAAAACTGTTTTTT.

This chain uses TRBV5-4 with TRBJ2-5; D gene ambiguous. V lost 5 bases, J lost 5 bases, and 13 bases lay in between. The germline gives CDR1 SGHNT, CDR2 YYREEE (reference sequence). CDR3 length: 13 residues. The CDR3 here is CASSFGPKETQYF. The DNA for the CDR3 is TGTGCCAGCAGTTTTGGACCGAAGGAGACCCAGTACTTC.

The table lists this clone with many counts. This chain links TRBV2 with TRBJ1-2; D perhaps matches TRBD1 (5 bases). The CDR3 is made up of 17 amino acids. The germline gives CDR1 SNHLY, CDR2 FYNNEI. Trimming removed 5 bases at V and 0 bases at J, with 19 bases between. The CDR3 nucleotides read TGTGCCAGCAGTAAAACGTGGGGGGGAATCACTAACTATGGCTACACCTTC. Its protein product is CASSKTWGGITNYGYTF.

V and J are TRBV2 and TRBJ1-1; D unclear. Trimming took off 4 bases at V and 5 bases at J, with 5 bases between the two ends. Germline CDR1 and CDR2: SNHLY and FYNNEI. This CDR3 contains 11 residues. In DNA form, the CDR3 reads TGTGCCAGCAGTGTAAATACTGAAGCTTTCTTT. Protein sequence: CASSVNTEAFF.

As for this clone: The same CDR3 is also encoded by other DNA sequences in this sample. The rearrangement uses TRBV7-2 and TRBJ1-5; D is uncertain. The V end was cut by 3 bases, the J end by 5 bases, with 5 bases between. In germline, CDR1 is SGHTA, CDR2 FQGNSA. This CDR3 is 12 amino acids long. The CDR3 loop reads CASSFRDQPQHF. The CDR3 DNA reads TGTGCCAGCAGCTTTCGGGATCAGCCCCAGCATTTT.

V usage is TRBV5-6 and J usage is TRBJ2-7, with D tentatively TRBD2 (5 bases). The CDR3 spans 14 residues. Trimming removed 4 bases at V and 1 base at J, with 12 bases between. CDR1 and CDR2 from the germline V gene are SGHDT and YYEEEE. The CDR3 DNA reads as TGTGCCAGCAGCCGTGGACTGGCATCCTACGAGCAGTACTTC. This encodes CASSRGLASYEQYF. The entire variable domain, with the rest obtained from reference TRBV5-6 and TRBJ2-7, is as follows: DAGVTQSPTHLIKTRGQQVTLRCSPKSGHDTVSWYQQALGQGPQFIFQYYEEEERQRGNFPDRFSGHQFPNYSSELNVNALLLGDSALYLCASSRGLASYEQYFGPGTRLTVT.

This clone appeared a single time. V is TRBV7-9 and J is TRBJ1-2, with D hard to call. Germline V gene lookup returns CDR1 SEHNR and CDR2 FQNEAQ (reference sequence). Trimming removed 1 base from V and 0 bases from J, with 12 bases in between. This CDR3 comprises 16 residues. In nucleotides, the CDR3 is TGTGCCAGCAGCTTAGGCGGAGGTCAAGCTAACTATGGCTACACCTTC. Its protein is CASSLGGGQANYGYTF.

This rearrangement joins TRBV12-5 to TRBJ2-3; 7 bases line up with TRBD1. Germline-derived CDR1 and CDR2 are LGHNT and FRNRAP. This CDR3 region has 15 residues. Germline trimming cut 3 bases from V and 3 bases from J; bases unmatched to any gene: 6. The CDR3, as DNA: TGTGCTAGTGGTTTAGAGACAGGGCGGACAGATACGCAGTATTTT. Protein sequence: CASGLETGRTDTQYF.

The chain links TRBV29-1 to TRBJ2-5; 9 positions match TRBD2. The better agreement between TRBJ2-7 and the DNA end casts doubt on the J call. The CDR3 sequence is 13 residues long. Germline V gene lookup returns CDR1 SQVTM and CDR2 ANQGSEA. The CDR3 loop is CSALAGAEYEQYF. Written as DNA, the CDR3 is TGCAGCGCTTTAGCGGGAGCGGAGTACGAGCAGTACTTC.

Only one count was recorded for this clone. The DNA for the CDR3 is TGTGCCAGCAGGGGACAGGGAATCGCCCAGTACTTC. This sequence encodes CASRGQGIAQYF. The chain carries TRBV6-1 and TRBJ2-5, with TRBD1 identical over 9 bases. CDR1 and CDR2 (germline): MNHNS, SASEGT. This CDR3 spans 12 amino acids. J was trimmed by 9 bases and V by 6 bases; bases with no gene match: 5.

J is TRBJ2-5 and V is TRBV28; weak D call: TRBD1 (7 bases). The CDR3 has 16 residues. The germline gives CDR1 MDHEN, CDR2 SYDVKM. The ends were cut back, 4 bases at V and 2 bases at J, with 17 bases in the middle. The CDR3 nucleotides read TGTGCCAGCAGTTCATCAGGGGCGGGACAGCAAGAGACCCAGTACTTC. Translation: CASSSSGAGQQETQYF.

This clone was seen once. The rearrangement links TRBV7-8 to TRBJ2-4, with 12 bases fitting TRBD2. In germline, CDR1 is SGHVS, CDR2 FQNEAQ. The CDR3 extends over 21 amino acids. The V segment lost 3 bases and the J segment 0 bases; nucleotides outside the gene matches: 15. CDR3 DNA: TGTGCCAGCAGCTTCCCTAGCGGGAGGGCCACAAACAGTATAGCCAAAAACATTCAGTACTTC. Translated, it gives CASSFPSGRATNSIAKNIQYF.

V and J are TRBV6-6 and TRBJ2-5, with D possibly called TRBD1 or TRBD2 (5 bases each). The germline V and J ends were trimmed by 6 bases and 3 bases, with 14 bases remaining between them. The CDR3 is 14 residues long. Germline V gives CDR1 MNHNY, CDR2 SVGAGI (reference sequence). This CDR3 reads CASSPSEGKETQYF. In DNA form, the CDR3 reads TGTGCCAGCAGCCCAAGTGAGGGGAAAGAGACCCAGTACTTC.

V and J are TRBV5-1 and TRBJ2-3; TRBD2 matches at 8 bases. The CDR3 spans 14 residues. Germline values: CDR1 SGHRS, CDR2 YFSETQ. The J segment lost 3 bases and the V segment lost 4 bases, leaving 4 bases of the junction unmatched. The CDR3 region is CASSLRLATDTQYF. The CDR3 DNA follows: TGCGCCAGCAGCCTTCGACTAGCGACAGATACGCAGTATTTT.

In this sample, this clone turned up a few times. This chain connects TRBV6-6 to TRBJ2-1; D gene ambiguous. This CDR3 region has 14 residues. Trimming cost V 0 bases and J 3 bases, with 6 bases left between them. Germline CDR1 is MNHNY and CDR2 is SVGAGI (reference sequence). The CDR3 DNA is TGTGCCAGCAGTTACTCACGGGTCTACAATGAGCAGTTCTTC. This sequence encodes CASSYSRVYNEQFF.

The chain couples TRBV4-1 to TRBJ2-7; 7 bases are a match to TRBD1. The CDR3 is 13 amino acids. From germline, CDR1 is MGHRA and CDR2 YSYEKL. V lost 4 bases, J lost 2 bases, and 2 bases stayed unmatched. Here the CDR3 reads CASSRGTAYEQYF. The CDR3 bases are TGCGCCAGCAGCCGAGGGACAGCCTACGAGCAGTACTTC.

The rearrangement joins TRBV5-1 to TRBJ2-7, with a tentative D call TRBD2 (6 bases). V lost 1 base, J lost 2 bases, and 19 bases lay in between. The CDR3 is made up of 17 amino acids. Germline-derived CDR1 and CDR2 are SGHRS and YFSETQ. The CDR3 sequence: CASSLRFARDLTYEQYF. The CDR3 nucleotides are TGCGCCAGCAGCTTGAGGTTTGCTCGGGACTTAACCTACGAGCAGTACTTC.

The genes are TRBV2 and TRBJ1-5, with no clear D. Germline CDR1 SNHLY, CDR2 FYNNEI. The CDR3 is 13 amino acids. With 6 bases removed from V and 6 bases from J, the gap between germline ends came to 12 bases. The CDR3 region is CASSIGVRQPQHF. The CDR3, as DNA: TGTGCCAGCAGCATCGGGGTCCGTCAGCCCCAGCATTTT.

The V and J genes are TRBV6-6 and TRBJ2-1, with D uncertain. Per germline, CDR1 MNHNY and CDR2 SVGAGI (reference sequence). The CDR3 contains 16 residues. Trimming removed 6 bases from V and 5 bases from J, with 20 bases in between. The DNA for the CDR3 is TGTGCCAGCAGACCAACACAGAGCCGTGTCCACAATGAGCAGTTCTTC. Translated: CASRPTQSRVHNEQFF.